The 21 T cell receptor beta chains in this list originate from one sample, sequenced in a study of regulatory and conventional T cells in breast cancer. TCRdb re-called the PCR reads with MiXCR, one entry per CDR3 protein. The sample includes roughly 16,000 distinct CDR3 sequences, around a third seen only once; the top ten take less than 2%. Sequencing was performed on conventional T cells from blood. Receptors were obtained from a female donor in good health.

This clonotype was picked up a small number of times. This sequence joins TRBV20-1 and TRBJ1-2; possible D gene TRBD1, 6 bases. This CDR3 is built from 14 residues. Trimming cost V 5 bases and J 4 bases, with 17 bases left between them. From germline, CDR1 is DFQATT and CDR2 SNEGSKA (reference sequence). CDR3: CSAPPQQGGYGYTF. The CDR3 coding sequence is TGCAGTGCTCCTCCCCAACAGGGAGGCTATGGCTACACCTTC.

The chain recombines TRBV12-3 or TRBV12-4 with TRBJ1-2; D is perhaps TRBD1 (6 bases). Trimming cost V 6 bases and J 5 bases, with 13 bases left between them. The CDR3 runs 13 residues. The CDR3 nucleotides read TGTGCCAGCAGCTCAGCAGGGGAGTATGGCTACACCTTC. Its protein product is CASSSAGEYGYTF.

This clonotype has a handful of counts. The chain combines TRBV6-5 with TRBJ1-4, with D possibly TRBD1 on 5 matching bases. Trimming took 7 bases from V and 11 from J, leaving 17 bases between them. The CDR3 totals 13 residues. The germline gives CDR1 MNHEY, CDR2 SVGAGI. The CDR3 DNA is TGTGCCAGCACCTCCGGGGGAAGAGGGAAACTGTTTTTT. It yields the protein CASTSGGRGKLFF.

The sample holds a few counts of this clonotype. The V gene is TRBV3-1, the J gene TRBJ1-2; D might be TRBD1 (5 bases). CDR3 length: 12 amino acids. The germline gives CDR1 LGHDT, CDR2 YNNKEL (reference sequence). The germline V and J ends were trimmed by 4 bases and 8 bases, with 11 bases remaining between them. CDR3 DNA sequence: TGTGCCAGCAGCCGACAGACCCTAGGCTACACCTTC. It yields the protein CASSRQTLGYTF.

The chain recombines TRBV6-2 or TRBV6-3 with TRBJ1-1; D remains unclear. The CDR3 has 15 amino acids. The V end lost 7 bases, the J end lost 1 base, and 16 bases lay between the germline ends. Germline V gene lookup returns CDR1 MNHEY and CDR2 SVGEGT. The CDR3 nucleotides read TGTGCCAGCATCTCCCTCGCGGCACCGAACACTGAAGCTTTCTTT. The encoded protein is CASISLAAPNTEAFF.

The rearrangement joins TRBV7-6 to TRBJ2-3, with a tentative D call TRBD2 (7 bases). Per germline, CDR1 SGHVS and CDR2 FNYEAQ. Trimming cost V 3 bases and J 4 bases, with 14 bases left between them. This CDR3 has 15 amino acids. The CDR3 loop is CASSLGGPHADTQYF. In DNA, the CDR3 is TGTGCCAGCAGCTTGGGGGGGCCCCATGCAGATACGCAGTATTTT. The variable domain in full, completed from reference TRBV7-6 and TRBJ2-3, reads GAGVSQSPRYKVTKRGQDVALRCDPISGHVSLYWYRQALGQGPEFLTYFNYEAQQDKSGLPNDRFSAERPEGSISTLTIQRTEQRDSAMYRCASSLGGPHADTQYFGPGTRLTVL.

The chain joins TRBV28 to TRBJ2-7; D remains unclear. Germline V CDR1 and CDR2: MDHEN, SYDVKM. The length of the CDR3 is 12 residues. Trimming left V 8 bases short and J 6 bases short, with 14 bases between. The CDR3 is CASSSWQAEQYF. In nucleotides, the CDR3 is TGTGCCAGCTCTTCTTGGCAGGCCGAGCAGTACTTC.

The J gene is TRBJ2-1, the V gene TRBV7-9; unclear D gene. The CDR3 is 14 amino acids. V was clipped by 3 bases and J by 5 bases, with 11 bases between them. Germline CDR1 is SEHNR and CDR2 is FQNEAQ (reference sequence). CDR3 coding DNA: TGTGCCAGCAGCTTTAAAGCGCTAGACAATGAGCAGTTCTTC. Amino acid sequence: CASSFKALDNEQFF.

This sequence joins TRBV7-8 and TRBJ2-2; tentatively, D is TRBD1 (6 bases). Per the germline V gene, CDR1 is SGHVS and CDR2 is FQNEAQ. The CDR3 length is 13 residues. V was cut by 5 bases and J by 5 bases, with 9 bases left in between. The CDR3, as DNA: TGTGCCAGCAGCCCCCAGGGGACCGGGGAGCTGTTTTTT. It encodes CASSPQGTGELFF.

This clonotype is deemed medium-sized. This chain connects TRBV7-9 to TRBJ2-1; unclear D gene. The germline V gene has CDR1 SEHNR and CDR2 FQNEAQ (reference sequence). The CDR3 extends over 14 amino acids. The V end lost 10 bases, the J end lost 9 bases, and 22 bases lay between the germline ends. The DNA of the CDR3 is TGTGCCATCGAGCCTGGGGTCCTGGGTAGTGAGCAGTTCTTC. This codes for CAIEPGVLGSEQFF. The full variable domain, completed using reference TRBV7-9 and TRBJ2-1, is DTGVSQNPRHKITKRGQNVTFRCDPISEHNRLYWYRQTLGQGPEFLTYFQNEAQLEKSRLLSDRFSAERPKGSFSTLEIQRTEQGDSAMYLCAIEPGVLGSEQFFGPGTRLTVL.

The chain has TRBV7-9 and TRBJ1-5; D call uncertain. The CDR3 is 12 residues long. Trimming removed 1 base at V and 5 bases at J, with 3 bases between. Germline CDR1 and CDR2: SEHNR and FQNEAQ (reference sequence). In nucleotides, the CDR3 is TGTGCCAGCAGCTTAGGCGATCAGCCCCAGCATTTT. The encoded protein is CASSLGDQPQHF.

This clonotype occurred a few times. The chain has TRBV6-1 and TRBJ2-5, with 10 bases aligning to TRBD2. In germline, CDR1 is MNHNS, CDR2 SASEGT. J lost 6 bases, V lost 2 bases, and 15 bases had no gene match. The CDR3 contains 18 residues. The CDR3 loop is CASSERVYGLAGEQTQYF. DNA of the CDR3: TGTGCCAGCAGTGAAAGAGTCTATGGGCTAGCGGGAGAACAGACCCAGTACTTC.

The rearrangement joins TRBV20-1 to TRBJ2-7, with 9 bases fitting TRBD2. The ends lost 0 bases at V and 4 bases at J; junction bases unmatched: 7. Germline CDR1 DFQATT, CDR2 SNEGSKA (reference sequence). CDR3 length equals 15 residues. The CDR3 loop is CSARDEREDFYEQYF. CDR3 DNA: TGCAGTGCTAGAGATGAGCGGGAGGACTTTTACGAGCAGTACTTC.

This rearrangement joins TRBV20-1 to TRBJ2-5, with TRBD2 identical over 13 bases. This CDR3 is 15 amino acids long. V dropped 6 bases and J dropped 2; count of bases not matched to a gene: 6. Germline lookup yields CDR1 DFQATT and CDR2 SNEGSKA (reference sequence). Written as DNA, the CDR3 is TGCAGTGCCAGGACTAGCGGGGGACCTCAAGAGACCCAGTACTTC. It is translated as CSARTSGGPQETQYF.

This clonotype was counted at least ten times. The chain uses TRBV7-2 and TRBJ1-5; tentatively, D is TRBD1 (5 bases). The CDR3 is made up of 13 amino acids. V dropped 5 bases and J dropped 6 bases, with 11 bases sitting between them. Germline V gene sequence: CDR1 SGHTA, CDR2 FQGNSA. The CDR3 region is CASSLPGGQPQHF. CDR3 DNA sequence: TGTGCCAGCAGCCTACCCGGGGGTCAGCCCCAGCATTTT.

This clonotype occurred many times. J is TRBJ1-1 and V is TRBV6-6; D ambiguous. Germline lookup yields CDR1 MNHNY and CDR2 SVGAGI (reference sequence). Trimming left V 5 bases short and J 3 bases short, with 13 bases between. The CDR3 sequence is 14 residues long. The CDR3 DNA is TGTGCCAGCAGTCCCCCGGGTAGGGACACTGAAGCTTTCTTT. Translated: CASSPPGRDTEAFF.

Comment on this clonotype: Because the CDR3 is missing its conserved closing phenylalanine or tryptophan, this is likely a read error. V gene TRBV7-2 combines with J gene TRBJ2-3; 7 bases agree with TRBD2. Germline V gives CDR1 SGHTA, CDR2 FQGNSA. V lost 5 bases and J lost 3; bases outside the gene matches: 11. The CDR3 has 16 residues. The CDR3 region is CASSNRLALATDTQYS. The CDR3 DNA follows: TGTGCCAGCAGCAATCGACTAGCCCTGGCAACAGATACGCAGTATTCT.

This clonotype showed up just a few times. V is TRBV7-9 and J is TRBJ2-7, with unresolved D. CDR1 and CDR2 from the germline V gene are SEHNR and FQNEAQ (reference sequence). The CDR3 has 13 residues. The germline V and J ends were trimmed by 4 bases and 6 bases, with 13 bases remaining between them. DNA of the CDR3: TGTGCCAGCAGCTCCCCGCAGTTGGGCGAGCAGTACTTC. Translated, it gives CASSSPQLGEQYF.

By share, this clonotype ranks as medium-sized. This chain uses TRBV4-1 with TRBJ2-2, with 10 bases fitting TRBD2. The CDR3 runs 15 residues. V shed 4 bases and J 3 bases; nucleotides not matched to a gene: 2. Germline V gene sequence: CDR1 MGHRA, CDR2 YSYEKL. The CDR3 region has the DNA TGCGCCAGCAGCCTCCTAGCGGGAGACACCGGGGAGCTGTTTTTT. It codes for CASSLLAGDTGELFF.

This clonotype was detected once. The V gene is TRBV3-1, the J gene TRBJ2-7, with D unresolved. Germline assignment: CDR1 LGHDT and CDR2 YNNKEL (reference sequence). The CDR3 is 10 residues long. V dropped 4 bases and J dropped 3 bases, with 1 base sitting between them. The CDR3, as DNA: TGTGCCAGCAGCCGCTACGAGCAGTACTTC. Encoded protein: CASSRYEQYF.

The rearrangement joins TRBV6-2 or TRBV6-3 to TRBJ2-5; D is ambiguous. The V gene's germline CDR1 is MNHEY and CDR2 SVGEGT. V was shortened by 5 bases and J by 1 base, with 8 bases between the two germline ends. This CDR3 is 13 amino acids long. The CDR3: CASSRPPQETQYF. The CDR3 coding sequence is TGTGCCAGCAGTCGGCCCCCCCAAGAGACCCAGTACTTC.